Presented here are 2 T cell receptor beta chains from one specimen sequenced in a study of control samples from healthy donors and cancer patients. Clones were read by immunoSEQ multiplex PCR, and TCRdb kept only the in-frame ones, dropping some. The repertoire has about 59,000 clones, around 87% of them found once; the top ten carry roughly an eighth. Sequenced: PBMCs. These receptors were taken from a woman aged 60-70 years with lung cancer.

For this clone: At one end the junction does not follow the germline gene, possibly because of a read error. This chain uses TRBV10-2 with TRBJ1-6, with D possibly matching TRBD1 (6 bases). Germline CDR1 and CDR2: WSHSY and SAAADI. The CDR3 has 14 amino acids. CDR3 protein: CTSSERDNHSPLHF. The CDR3 DNA sequence: TGCACCAGCAGTGAGAGGGACAACCATTCACCCCTCCACTTT.

This clone was seen a single time. The chain uses TRBV7-8 and TRBJ2-6, with unresolved D. The V end lost 1 base, the J end lost 0 bases, and 13 bases lay between the germline ends. Germline V gene sequence: CDR1 SGHVS, CDR2 FQNEAQ. This CDR3 is 18 amino acids long. The CDR3 region has the DNA TGTGCCAGCAGCTTAGTAGTTTCGTACCCCTCTGGGGCCAACGTCCTGACTTTC. It yields the protein CASSLVVSYPSGANVLTF.